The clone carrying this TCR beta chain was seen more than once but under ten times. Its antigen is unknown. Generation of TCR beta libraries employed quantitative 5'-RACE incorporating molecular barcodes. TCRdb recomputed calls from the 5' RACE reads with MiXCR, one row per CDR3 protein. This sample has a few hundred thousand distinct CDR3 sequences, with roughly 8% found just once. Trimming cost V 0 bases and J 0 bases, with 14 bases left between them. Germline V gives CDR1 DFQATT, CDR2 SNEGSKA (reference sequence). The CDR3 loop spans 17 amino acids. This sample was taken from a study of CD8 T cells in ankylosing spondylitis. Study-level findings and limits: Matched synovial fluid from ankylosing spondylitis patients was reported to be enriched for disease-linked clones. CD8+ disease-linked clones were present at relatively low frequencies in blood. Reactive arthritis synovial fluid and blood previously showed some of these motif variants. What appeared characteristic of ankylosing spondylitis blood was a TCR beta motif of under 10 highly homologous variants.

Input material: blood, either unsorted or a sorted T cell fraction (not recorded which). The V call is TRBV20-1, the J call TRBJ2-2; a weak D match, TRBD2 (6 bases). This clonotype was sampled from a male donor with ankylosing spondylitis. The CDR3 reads CSARDQGTLPNTGELFF. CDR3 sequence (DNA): TGCAGTGCTAGAGATCAAGGGACTCTACCGAACACCGGGGAGCTGTTTTTT.